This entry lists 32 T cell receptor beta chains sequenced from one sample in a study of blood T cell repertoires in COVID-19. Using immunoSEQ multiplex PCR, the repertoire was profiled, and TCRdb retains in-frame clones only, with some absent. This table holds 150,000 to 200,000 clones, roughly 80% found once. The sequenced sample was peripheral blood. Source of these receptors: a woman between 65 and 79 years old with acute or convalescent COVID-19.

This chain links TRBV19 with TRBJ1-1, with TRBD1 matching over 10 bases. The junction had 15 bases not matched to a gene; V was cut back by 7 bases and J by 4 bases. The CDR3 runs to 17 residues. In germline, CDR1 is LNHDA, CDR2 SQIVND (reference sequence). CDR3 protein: CASTTVWATGGVTEAFF. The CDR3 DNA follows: TGTGCCAGTACGACCGTTTGGGCGACAGGGGGCGTCACTGAAGCTTTCTTT.

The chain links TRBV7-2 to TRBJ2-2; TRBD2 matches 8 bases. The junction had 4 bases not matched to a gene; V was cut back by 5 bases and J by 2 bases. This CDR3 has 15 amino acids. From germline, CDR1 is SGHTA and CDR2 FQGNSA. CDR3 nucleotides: TGTGCCAGCAGCATCGGGGGGGCCAACACCGGGGAGCTGTTTTTT. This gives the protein CASSIGGANTGELFF.

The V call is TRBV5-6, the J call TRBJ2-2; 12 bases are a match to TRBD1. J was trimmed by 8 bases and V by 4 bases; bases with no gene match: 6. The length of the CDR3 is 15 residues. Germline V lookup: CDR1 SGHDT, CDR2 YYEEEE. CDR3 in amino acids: CASSTPGQGAGELFF. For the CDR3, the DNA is TGTGCCAGCAGCACGCCGGGACAGGGGGCTGGGGAGCTGTTTTTT.

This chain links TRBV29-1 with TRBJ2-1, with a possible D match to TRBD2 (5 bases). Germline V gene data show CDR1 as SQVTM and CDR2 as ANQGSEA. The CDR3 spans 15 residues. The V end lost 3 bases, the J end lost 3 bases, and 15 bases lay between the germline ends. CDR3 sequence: CSVERTGRGYNEQFF. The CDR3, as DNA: TGCAGCGTTGAGAGAACGGGGAGAGGCTACAATGAGCAGTTCTTC.

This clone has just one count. CDR3 nucleotide sequence: TGTGCCAGCAGTTACCGGGGACTAGCGGAAGAGACCCAGTACTTC. As protein: CASSYRGLAEETQYF. The chain employs TRBV6-2 or TRBV6-3 and TRBJ2-5, with 11 positions matching TRBD2. The CDR3 contains 15 residues. Germline-derived CDR1 and CDR2 are MNHEY and SVGEGT. The junction had 2 bases not matched to a gene; V was cut back by 2 bases and J by 3 bases.

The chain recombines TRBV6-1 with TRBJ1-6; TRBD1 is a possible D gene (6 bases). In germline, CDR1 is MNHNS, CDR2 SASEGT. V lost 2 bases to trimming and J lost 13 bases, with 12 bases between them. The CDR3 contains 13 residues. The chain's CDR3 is CASSERDTSPLHF. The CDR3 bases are TGTGCCAGCAGTGAACGGGACACTTCTCCCCTCCACTTT.

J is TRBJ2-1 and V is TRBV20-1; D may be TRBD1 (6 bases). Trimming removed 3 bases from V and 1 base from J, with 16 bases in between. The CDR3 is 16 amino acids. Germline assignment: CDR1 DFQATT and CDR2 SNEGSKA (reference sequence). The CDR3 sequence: CSASSTLQGSYNEQFF. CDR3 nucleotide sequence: TGCAGTGCTAGTAGTACTTTACAGGGTTCCTACAATGAGCAGTTCTTC.

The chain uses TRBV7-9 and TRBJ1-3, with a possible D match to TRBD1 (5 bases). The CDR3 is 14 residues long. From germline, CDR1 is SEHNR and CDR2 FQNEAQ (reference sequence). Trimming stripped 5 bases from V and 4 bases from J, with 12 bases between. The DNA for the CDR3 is TGTGCCAGCAGCGCGGACATTCTAGGAAACACCATATATTTT. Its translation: CASSADILGNTIYF. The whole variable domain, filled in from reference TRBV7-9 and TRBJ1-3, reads DTGVSQNPRHKITKRGQNVTFRCDPISEHNRLYWYRQTLGQGPEFLTYFQNEAQLEKSRLLSDRFSAERPKGSFSTLEIQRTEQGDSAMYLCASSADILGNTIYFGEGSWLTVV.

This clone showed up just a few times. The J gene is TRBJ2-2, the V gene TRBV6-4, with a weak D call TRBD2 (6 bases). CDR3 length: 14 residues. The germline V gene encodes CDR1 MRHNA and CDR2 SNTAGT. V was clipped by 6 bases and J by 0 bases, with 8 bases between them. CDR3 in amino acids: CASSRDSNTGELFF. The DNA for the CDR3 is TGTGCCAGCAGCCGGGACTCGAACACCGGGGAGCTGTTTTTT.

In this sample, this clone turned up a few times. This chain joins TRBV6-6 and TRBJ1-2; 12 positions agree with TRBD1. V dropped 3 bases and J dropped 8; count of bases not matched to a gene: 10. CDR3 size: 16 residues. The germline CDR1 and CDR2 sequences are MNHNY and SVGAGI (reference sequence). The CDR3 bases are TGTGCCAGCAGTTATACCGGGACAGGGGGCTCGGGGGGCTACACCTTC. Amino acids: CASSYTGTGGSGGYTF.

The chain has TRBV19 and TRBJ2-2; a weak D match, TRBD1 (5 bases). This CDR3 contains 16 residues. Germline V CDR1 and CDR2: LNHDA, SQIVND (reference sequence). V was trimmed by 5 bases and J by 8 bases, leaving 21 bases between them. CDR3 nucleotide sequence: TGTGCCAGTAGTCGCGCATCGACAGCCTCTAGTGGGGAGCTGTTTTTT. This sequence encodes CASSRASTASSGELFF.

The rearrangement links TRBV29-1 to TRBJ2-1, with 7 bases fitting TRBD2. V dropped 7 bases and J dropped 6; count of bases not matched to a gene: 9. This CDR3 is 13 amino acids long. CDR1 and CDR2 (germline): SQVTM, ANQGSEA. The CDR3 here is CSASREGPNEQFF. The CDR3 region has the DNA TGCAGCGCCAGTAGGGAGGGTCCCAATGAGCAGTTCTTC.

The CDR3 loop is CASSLGTLGRGGHNEQFF. CDR3 coding DNA: TGCGCCAGCAGCTTGGGGACCCTTGGGCGGGGGGGCCACAATGAGCAGTTCTTC. The chain has TRBV5-1 and TRBJ2-1, with TRBD2 matching over 9 bases. The V and J ends lost 0 bases and 5 bases, in that order; junction bases with no gene match: 12. In germline, CDR1 is SGHRS, CDR2 YFSETQ. The CDR3 has 18 residues.

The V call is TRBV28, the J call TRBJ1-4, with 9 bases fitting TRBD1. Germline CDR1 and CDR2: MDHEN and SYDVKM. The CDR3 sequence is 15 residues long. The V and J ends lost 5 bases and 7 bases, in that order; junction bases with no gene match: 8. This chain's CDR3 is CASSTRTGVTEKLFF. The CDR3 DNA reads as TGTGCCAGCAGTACAAGGACAGGGGTTACTGAAAAACTGTTTTTT. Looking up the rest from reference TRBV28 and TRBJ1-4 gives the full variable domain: DVKVTQSSRYLVKRTGEKVFLECVQDMDHENMFWYRQDPGLGLRLIYFSYDVKMKEKGDIPEGYSVSREKKERFSLILESASTNQTSMYLCASSTRTGVTEKLFFGSGTQLSVL.

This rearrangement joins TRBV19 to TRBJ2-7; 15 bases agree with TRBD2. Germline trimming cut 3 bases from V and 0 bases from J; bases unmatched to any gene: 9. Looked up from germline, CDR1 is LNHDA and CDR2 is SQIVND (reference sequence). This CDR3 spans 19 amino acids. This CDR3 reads CASSMGTSGRPSRSYEQYF. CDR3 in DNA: TGTGCCAGTAGTATGGGGACTAGCGGGAGGCCCTCCCGCTCCTACGAGCAGTACTTC.

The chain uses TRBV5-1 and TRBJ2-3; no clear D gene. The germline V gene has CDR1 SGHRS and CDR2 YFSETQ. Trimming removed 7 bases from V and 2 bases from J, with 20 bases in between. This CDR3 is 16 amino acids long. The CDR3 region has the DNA TGCGCCAGCCTTCCAACATGGCGGTCGAACACAGATACGCAGTATTTT. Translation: CASLPTWRSNTDTQYF. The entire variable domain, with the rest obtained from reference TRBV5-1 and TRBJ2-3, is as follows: KAGVTQTPRYLIKTRGQQVTLSCSPISGHRSVSWYQQTPGQGLQFLFEYFSETQRNKGNFPGRFSGRQFSNSRSEMNVSTLELGDSALYLCASLPTWRSNTDTQYFGPGTRLTVL.

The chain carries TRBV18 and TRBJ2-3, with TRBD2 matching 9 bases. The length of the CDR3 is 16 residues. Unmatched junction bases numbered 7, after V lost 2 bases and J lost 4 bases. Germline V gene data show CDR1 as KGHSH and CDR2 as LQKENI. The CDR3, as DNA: TGTGCCAGCTCACCAGGGACTAGCCGAAGTTCAGATACGCAGTATTTT. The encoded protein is CASSPGTSRSSDTQYF.

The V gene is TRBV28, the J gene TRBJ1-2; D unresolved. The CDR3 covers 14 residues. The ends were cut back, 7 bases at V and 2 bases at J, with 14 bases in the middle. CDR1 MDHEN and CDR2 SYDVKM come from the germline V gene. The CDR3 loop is CASNPSTRNYGYTF. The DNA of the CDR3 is TGTGCCAGCAACCCCTCCACCAGAAACTATGGCTACACCTTC.

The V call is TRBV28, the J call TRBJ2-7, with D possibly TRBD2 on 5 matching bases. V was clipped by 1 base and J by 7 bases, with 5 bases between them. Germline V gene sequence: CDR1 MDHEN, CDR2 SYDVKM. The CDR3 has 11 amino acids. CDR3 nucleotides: TGTGCCAGCAGTTTATCGGGGGAGCAGTACTTC. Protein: CASSLSGEQYF.

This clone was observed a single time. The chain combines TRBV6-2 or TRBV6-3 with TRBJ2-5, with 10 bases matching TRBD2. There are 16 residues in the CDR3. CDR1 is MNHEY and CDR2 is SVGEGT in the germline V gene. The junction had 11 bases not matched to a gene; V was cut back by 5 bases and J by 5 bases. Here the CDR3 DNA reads TGTGCCAGCAGTCGACCTAGCGGGGGCTCTCACGAGACCCAGTACTTC. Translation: CASSRPSGGSHETQYF.

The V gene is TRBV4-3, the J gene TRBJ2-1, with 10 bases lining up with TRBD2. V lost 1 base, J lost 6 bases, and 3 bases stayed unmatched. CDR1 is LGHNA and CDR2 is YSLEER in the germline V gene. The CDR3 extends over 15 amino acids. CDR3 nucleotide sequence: TGCGCCAGCAGCCAAGGACTAGCGGGCGGCAATGAGCAGTTCTTC. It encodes CASSQGLAGGNEQFF.

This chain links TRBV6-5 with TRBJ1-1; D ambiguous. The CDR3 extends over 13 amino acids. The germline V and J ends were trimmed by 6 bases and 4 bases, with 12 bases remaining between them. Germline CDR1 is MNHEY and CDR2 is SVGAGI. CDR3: CASSKREGTEAFF. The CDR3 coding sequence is TGTGCCAGCAGCAAACGCGAGGGCACTGAAGCTTTCTTT.

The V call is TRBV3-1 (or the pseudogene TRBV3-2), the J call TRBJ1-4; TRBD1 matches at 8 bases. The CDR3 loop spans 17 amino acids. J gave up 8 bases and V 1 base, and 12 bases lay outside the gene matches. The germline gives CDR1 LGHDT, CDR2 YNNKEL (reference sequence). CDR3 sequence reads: CASSQVQGGVIWEKLFF. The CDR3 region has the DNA TGTGCCAGCAGCCAAGTACAGGGGGGAGTGATTTGGGAAAAACTGTTTTTT.

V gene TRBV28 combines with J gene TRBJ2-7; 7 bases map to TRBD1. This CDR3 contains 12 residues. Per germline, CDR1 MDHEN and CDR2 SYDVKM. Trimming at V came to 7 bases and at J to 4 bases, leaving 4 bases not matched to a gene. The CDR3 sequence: CASTRGRYEQYF. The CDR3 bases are TGTGCCAGCACGAGGGGGCGTTACGAGCAGTACTTC.

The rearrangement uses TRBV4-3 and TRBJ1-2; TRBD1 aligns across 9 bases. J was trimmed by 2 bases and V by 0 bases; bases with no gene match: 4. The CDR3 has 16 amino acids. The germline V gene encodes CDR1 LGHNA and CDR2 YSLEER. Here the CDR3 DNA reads TGCGCCAGCAGCCAAGAACAGGGGGCGGTGAACTATGGCTACACCTTC. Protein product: CASSQEQGAVNYGYTF.

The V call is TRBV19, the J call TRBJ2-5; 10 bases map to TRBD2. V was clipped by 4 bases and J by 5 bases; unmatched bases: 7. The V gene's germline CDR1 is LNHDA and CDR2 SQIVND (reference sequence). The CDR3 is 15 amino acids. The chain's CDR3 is CASSKSGRAGETQYF. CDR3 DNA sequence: TGTGCCAGTAGTAAGAGCGGGAGGGCCGGGGAGACCCAGTACTTC.

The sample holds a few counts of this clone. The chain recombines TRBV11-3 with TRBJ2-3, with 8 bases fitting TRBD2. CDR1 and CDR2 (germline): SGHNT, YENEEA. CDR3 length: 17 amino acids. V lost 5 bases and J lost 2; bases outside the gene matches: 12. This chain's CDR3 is CASSPVRISGDTDTQYF. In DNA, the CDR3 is TGTGCCAGCAGCCCGGTTCGGATTAGCGGGGACACAGATACGCAGTATTTT.

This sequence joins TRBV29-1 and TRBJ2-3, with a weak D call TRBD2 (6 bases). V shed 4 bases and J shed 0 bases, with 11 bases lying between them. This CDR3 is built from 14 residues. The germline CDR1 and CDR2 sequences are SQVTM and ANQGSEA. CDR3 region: CSVAGGGSTDTQYF. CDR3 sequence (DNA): TGCAGCGTTGCTGGTGGGGGGAGCACAGATACGCAGTATTTT.

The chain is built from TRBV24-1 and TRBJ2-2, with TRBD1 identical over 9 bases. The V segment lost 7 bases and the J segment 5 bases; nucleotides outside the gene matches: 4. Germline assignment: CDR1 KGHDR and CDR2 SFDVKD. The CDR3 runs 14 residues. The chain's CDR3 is CATRGQGGTGELFF. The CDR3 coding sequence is TGTGCCACCAGGGGACAGGGAGGAACCGGGGAGCTGTTTTTT.

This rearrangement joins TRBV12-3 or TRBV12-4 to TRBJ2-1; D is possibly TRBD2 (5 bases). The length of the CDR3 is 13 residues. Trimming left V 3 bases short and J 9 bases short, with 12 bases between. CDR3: CASSLRRSVEQFF. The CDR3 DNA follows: TGTGCCAGCAGTTTGAGGAGGTCGGTTGAGCAGTTCTTC.

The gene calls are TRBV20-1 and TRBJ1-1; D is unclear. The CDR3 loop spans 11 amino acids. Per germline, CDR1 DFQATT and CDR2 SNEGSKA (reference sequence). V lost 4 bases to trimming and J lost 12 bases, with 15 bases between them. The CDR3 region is CSANQLGPSFF. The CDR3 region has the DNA TGCAGTGCTAATCAATTGGGCCCATCTTTCTTT.

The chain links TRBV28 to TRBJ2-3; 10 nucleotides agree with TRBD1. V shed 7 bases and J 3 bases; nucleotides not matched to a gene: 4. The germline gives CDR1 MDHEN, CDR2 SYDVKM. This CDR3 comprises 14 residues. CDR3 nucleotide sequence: TGTGCCAGCACCCGGGACAGGGGTACAGATACGCAGTATTTT. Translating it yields CASTRDRGTDTQYF.